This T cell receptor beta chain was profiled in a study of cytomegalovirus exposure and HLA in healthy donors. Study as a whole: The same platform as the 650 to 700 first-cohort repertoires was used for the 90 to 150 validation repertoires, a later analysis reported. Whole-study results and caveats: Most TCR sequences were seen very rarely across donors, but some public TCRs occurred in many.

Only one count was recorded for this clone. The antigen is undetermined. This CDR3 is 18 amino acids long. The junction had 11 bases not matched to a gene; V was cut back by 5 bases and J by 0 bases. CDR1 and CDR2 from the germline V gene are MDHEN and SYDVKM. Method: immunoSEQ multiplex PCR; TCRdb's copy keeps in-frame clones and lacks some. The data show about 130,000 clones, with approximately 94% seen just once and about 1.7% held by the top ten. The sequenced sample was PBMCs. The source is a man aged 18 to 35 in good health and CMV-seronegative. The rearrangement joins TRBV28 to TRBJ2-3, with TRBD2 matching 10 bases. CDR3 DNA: TGTGCCAGCAGTGTCAAATTTAGCGGGAGGCTTAGCACAGATACGCAGTATTTT. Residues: CASSVKFSGRLSTDTQYF.